This T cell receptor beta chain was identified during a study of CD8+CD57+ T cells in acquired aplastic anemia. For the study at large: CD4+ cell libraries from healthy donors averaged about 10.8 million reads. Study-wide findings and caveats: Patients had around 30 CD8+ CDR3 sequences in common with controls (the shared set).

TCR beta VDJ and CDR3 profiles were obtained from a genomic DNA template. Each CDR3 protein gets one entry after TCRdb re-called the reads with MiXCR. The table shows 200,000 to 250,000 distinct CDR3 sequences, with about 37% occurring only once. Losses at the gene ends were 3 bases for V and 4 bases for J; bases not matched to a gene: 6. This CDR3 is built from 14 residues. Per the germline V gene, CDR1 is DFQATT and CDR2 is SNEGSKA (reference sequence). This clonotype was counted at least ten times. Its cognate antigen is unknown. The chain carries TRBV20-1 and TRBJ2-3, with 8 bases matching TRBD2. The sample was sorted CD4+, CD8+, or CD8+CD57+ T cells (not recorded which) from PBMCs. This sequence originates from a human donor in good health, serving as a control. The CDR3 bases are TGCAGTGCTAGCTCGGGAGGGCCATCAGATACGCAGTATTTT. The encoded protein is CSASSGGPSDTQYF.